This is a list of T cell receptor beta chains from one sample in a study of T cells in Graves' hyperthyroidism and ophthalmopathy. TCRdb processed the multiplex PCR reads anew with MiXCR; each CDR3 protein has one entry. The sample carries about 360,000 distinct CDR3 sequences, about a sixth recorded once. Sequenced: blood. All receptors come from a woman between 18 and 29 years old with Graves' hyperthyroidism that later progressed to Graves' ophthalmopathy. Each CDR3 is given with its conserved first and last residue. Each record gives: V gene, clone size, J gene, D gene, CDR3 DNA, CDR3 protein. A D gene is named only where the DNA matches it firmly. Clone size, where shown, is once, few, many, or a class for clones that have expanded.

V: TRBV5-1
size: many
J: TRBJ2-7
D: .
DNA: TGCGCCAGCAGCTTTGGCCAGCTTTACGAGCAGTACTTC
CDR3: CASSFGQLYEQYF

V: TRBV19
size: few
J: TRBJ1-5
D: .
DNA: TGTGCCAGTTCCTACAAGGGCCCAAATCAGCCCCAGCATTTT
CDR3: CASSYKGPNQPQHF

V: TRBV19
size: .
J: TRBJ2-4
D: .
DNA: TGTGCCAGTCCTCGGTGGGTGACAGCCAAAAACATTCAGTACTTC
CDR3: CASPRWVTAKNIQYF

V: TRBV11-2
size: many
J: TRBJ2-1
D: TRBD2
DNA: TGTGCCAGCAGCTTATCCCGGGAGGAGGTATACAATGAGCAGTTCTTC
CDR3: CASSLSREEVYNEQFF

V: TRBV20-1
size: many
J: TRBJ2-4
D: .
DNA: TGCAGTGCTAGAGATCTTCGGGACATCAAAAACATTCAGTACTTC
CDR3: CSARDLRDIKNIQYF

V: TRBV7-9
size: many
J: TRBJ2-7
D: .
DNA: TGTGCCAGCAGCTCGCCCACAGGGTTGGGGTACGAGCAGTACTTC
CDR3: CASSSPTGLGYEQYF

V: TRBV25-1
size: .
J: TRBJ2-7
D: .
DNA: TGTGCCAGCAGTGAATTTGGACAGAGTACTACTCGGGAGCAGTACTTC
CDR3: CASSEFGQSTTREQYF

V: TRBV20-1
size: many
J: TRBJ2-1
D: .
DNA: TGCAGTGCTAGAGGATTTGGGGAGCGAGCATTCGATGAGCAGTTCTTC
CDR3: CSARGFGERAFDEQFF

V: TRBV30
size: .
J: TRBJ2-5
D: .
DNA: TGTGCCTGGAGTGTCATGTCGCTAGCGGAGACCCAGTACTTC
CDR3: CAWSVMSLAETQYF

V: TRBV27
size: .
J: TRBJ1-1
D: .
DNA: TGTGCCATAAAGCAGGCGGGTGTAGCTTTCTTT
CDR3: CAIKQAGVAFF

V: TRBV5-1
size: .
J: TRBJ2-2
D: .
DNA: TGCGCCAGCAGCTCGGTGGGGACCACCGGGGAGCTGTTTTTT
CDR3: CASSSVGTTGELFF

V: TRBV28
size: many
J: TRBJ2-3
D: .
DNA: TGTGCCAGCAGCTTACCCCCCACAGATACGCAGTATTTT
CDR3: CASSLPPTDTQYF

V: TRBV7-9
size: .
J: TRBJ1-3
D: .
DNA: TGTGCCAGCAGCTTCGGGACGTCTGGAAACACCATATATTTT
CDR3: CASSFGTSGNTIYF

V: TRBV6-1
size: many
J: TRBJ2-7
D: TRBD1
DNA: TGTGCCAGCAGTTCCGATCAGACGACAGGGGAGCAGTACTTC
CDR3: CASSSDQTTGEQYF

V: TRBV7-2
size: many
J: TRBJ2-7
D: TRBD2
DNA: TGTGCCACCGCCACCGGGACTAGCGGGTCCTACGAGCAGTACTTC
CDR3: CATATGTSGSYEQYF

V: TRBV27
size: many
J: TRBJ1-4
D: .
DNA: TGTGCCAGCAGGCCACAGGGACTCCCTAATGAAAAACTGTTTTTT
CDR3: CASRPQGLPNEKLFF

V: TRBV11-2
size: many
J: TRBJ2-2
D: .
DNA: TGTGCCAGCAGCTTAGATTCCGGCAGGGCCGGGGAGCTGTTTTTT
CDR3: CASSLDSGRAGELFF

V: TRBV29-1
size: many
J: TRBJ1-1
D: .
DNA: TGCAGCGTTGAACGAACAGGGAGCGCCGTTGAAGCTTTCTTT
CDR3: CSVERTGSAVEAFF

V: TRBV30
size: many
J: TRBJ2-6
D: .
DNA: TGTGCCTGGTATGCAGGGTCTGGGGCCAACGTCCTGACTTTC
CDR3: CAWYAGSGANVLTF

V: TRBV28
size: many
J: TRBJ1-2
D: .
DNA: TGTGCCAGCAGTTTCTCCAGCCTGGCCGGGGGGTCTGGCTACACCTTC
CDR3: CASSFSSLAGGSGYTF

V: TRBV4-1
size: few
J: TRBJ2-7
D: TRBD1
DNA: TGCGCCAGCAGCCACACCGGGACAGGCGCCTACGAGCAGTACTTC
CDR3: CASSHTGTGAYEQYF

V: TRBV2
size: many
J: TRBJ2-7
D: .
DNA: TGTGCCAGCAGTGACGACGGGGGAACCTACGAGCAGTACTTC
CDR3: CASSDDGGTYEQYF

V: TRBV4-3
size: many
J: TRBJ1-5
D: .
DNA: TGCGCCAGCAGCCAAGATGGGGCCGGGGTAGGCAATCAGCCCCAGCATTTT
CDR3: CASSQDGAGVGNQPQHF

V: TRBV20-1
size: .
J: TRBJ2-2
D: .
DNA: TGCAGTGCTAGAGGAGCCGAACGGACGGGCACCGGGGAGCTGTTTTTT
CDR3: CSARGAERTGTGELFF

V: TRBV29-1
size: .
J: TRBJ2-1
D: .
DNA: TGCAGCGTTGAAGATGGGGGGGCCTATAATGAGCAGTTCTTC
CDR3: CSVEDGGAYNEQFF

V: TRBV27
size: many
J: TRBJ2-1
D: TRBD2
DNA: TGTGCCAGCAGTTTATTTCCTAGCGGGATTAGGAGCTCCTACAATGAGCAGTTCTTC
CDR3: CASSLFPSGIRSSYNEQFF

V: TRBV11-2
size: many
J: TRBJ2-1
D: TRBD2
DNA: TGTGCCAGCAGCTTCCCGAGCCCCCGGGGGGTCTCCTACAATGAGCAGTTCTTC
CDR3: CASSFPSPRGVSYNEQFF

V: TRBV5-1
size: once
J: TRBJ2-3
D: .
DNA: TGCGCCAGCAGCTTGACCGGGGGACTCACAGGTACGCAGTATTTT
CDR3: CASSLTGGLTGTQYF

V: TRBV5-1
size: medium-sized
J: TRBJ2-3
D: TRBD1
DNA: TGCGCCAGCAGCCTAGAACAGGGGGCGCGGACAGATACGCAGTATTTT
CDR3: CASSLEQGARTDTQYF

V: TRBV20-1
size: few
J: TRBJ2-5
D: TRBD1
DNA: TGCAGTGCTAAGGGGACAGGGGGTTTTTTGGGAAACCAAGAGACCCAGTACTTC
CDR3: CSAKGTGGFLGNQETQYF

V: TRBV3-1
size: many
J: TRBJ2-2
D: TRBD2
DNA: TGTGCCAGCAGCCAAGATAGAAGACTAGCGGGATGGACCGGGGAGCTGTTTTTT
CDR3: CASSQDRRLAGWTGELFF

V: TRBV28
size: few
J: TRBJ1-2
D: TRBD1
DNA: TGTGCCAGCAGGCGGACAGGGGGCTCTGGCTACACCTTC
CDR3: CASRRTGGSGYTF

V: TRBV4-1
size: few
J: TRBJ2-7
D: TRBD1
DNA: TGCGCCAGCAGCCAAAGGGCGCTCCGGGACAGGGGCTACGAGCAGTACTTC
CDR3: CASSQRALRDRGYEQYF

V: TRBV7-9
size: .
J: TRBJ2-1
D: .
DNA: TGTGCCAGCAGCTTAGCGTCTAGTAAGTTCTTC
CDR3: CASSLASSKFF

V: TRBV4-2
size: once
J: TRBJ2-1
D: TRBD2
DNA: TGTGCCAGCAGCCAAGAAAGGCGACTAGCGGACAATGAGCAGTTCTTC
CDR3: CASSQERRLADNEQFF

V: TRBV3-1
size: many
J: TRBJ2-7
D: .
DNA: TGTGCCAGCAGCCAAGACAGGGTAGGGAAAGGTCCCTACGAGCAGTACTTC
CDR3: CASSQDRVGKGPYEQYF

V: TRBV6-4
size: .
J: TRBJ2-2
D: .
DNA: TGTGCCAGCAGTGTTGAGGCAGGGGACACCGGGGAGCTGTTTTTT
CDR3: CASSVEAGDTGELFF

V: TRBV12-3/TRBV12-4
size: many
J: TRBJ2-3
D: TRBD2
DNA: TGTGCCAGCAAACTAGCGGGAGGGGATGCGCAGTATTTT
CDR3: CASKLAGGDAQYF